Below, 4 T cell receptor beta chains from the same sample are listed, as sequenced in a study of cytomegalovirus exposure and HLA in healthy donors. Vbeta (60) and Jbeta (13) primers were used in the PCR. Profiled with immunoSEQ multiplex PCR; TCRdb holds only in-frame clones, not every one. The sample lists about 140,000 clones, just under 80% seen once, with over 4% in the top ten. Sequences were obtained from PBMCs. These receptors were collected from a man between 25 and 39 years old in good health.

The chain recombines TRBV28 with TRBJ2-1; 7 nucleotides line up with TRBD1. Germline CDR1 and CDR2: MDHEN and SYDVKM. Losses at the gene ends were 7 bases for V and 7 bases for J; bases not matched to a gene: 7. The CDR3 contains 13 residues. For the CDR3, the DNA is TGTGCCAGCACCGACAGGGAAGGGAATGAGCAGTTCTTC. Protein product: CASTDREGNEQFF.

CDR3 amino acids: CASTGGRSGTDTQYF. DNA for the CDR3: TGTGCCAGCACGGGCGGGAGATCCGGCACAGATACGCAGTATTTT. The V call is TRBV2, the J call TRBJ2-3; 7 bases match TRBD2. Germline values: CDR1 SNHLY, CDR2 FYNNEI. The J segment lost 1 base and the V segment lost 7 bases, leaving 8 bases of the junction unmatched. This CDR3 is built from 15 residues.

The chain combines TRBV7-3 with TRBJ2-3; no clear D gene. Germline V CDR1 and CDR2: SGHTA, FQGTGA. The V end lost 1 base, the J end lost 1 base, and 9 bases lay between the germline ends. This CDR3 has 15 amino acids. The DNA for the CDR3 is TGTGCCAGCAGCTTAATTGCACAGCGCACAGATACGCAGTATTTT. Encoded protein: CASSLIAQRTDTQYF.

The V gene is TRBV14, the J gene TRBJ2-3; D is possibly TRBD2 (5 bases). Germline CDR1 and CDR2: SGHDN and FVKESK. The ends were cut back, 4 bases at V and 2 bases at J, with 16 bases in the middle. The CDR3 extends over 16 amino acids. The DNA for the CDR3 is TGTGCCAGCAGCCCGCGGGCCCAGTGGAACACAGATACGCAGTATTTT. Its translation: CASSPRAQWNTDTQYF.